Each of the 12 T cell receptor beta chains below was sequenced from the same sample in a study of response to subunit inactivated influenza vaccine. Each CDR3 protein is one row after TCRdb ran MiXCR on the RT-PCR reads. In the table there are 500,000 to 600,000 distinct CDR3 sequences, 11% of which are singletons. The same sample was also studied in work on T cells expressing NK-cell markers. As reported in that work: 5'RACE template switching with UMIs generated TCR beta cDNA.

Sequences were derived from PBMCs from blood, sampled on the day of vaccination. These receptors originate from a man between 45 and 60 years old who received an inactivated influenza vaccine.

This chain connects TRBV10-3 to TRBJ2-7; 7 positions agree with TRBD2. This CDR3 spans 13 amino acids. The germline gives CDR1 ENHRY, CDR2 SYGVKD. V shed 8 bases and J 3 bases; nucleotides not matched to a gene: 7. For the CDR3, the DNA is TGTGCCATCTCTAGCGGAGGGGACTACGAGCAGTACTTC. It is translated as CAISSGGDYEQYF.

The chain recombines TRBV20-1 with TRBJ2-7, with D tentatively TRBD2 (5 bases). This CDR3 comprises 14 residues. Deletions cut 5 bases from V and 3 bases from J, with 17 bases between. Germline V gives CDR1 DFQATT, CDR2 SNEGSKA (reference sequence). Written as DNA, the CDR3 is TGCAGTGCTCTAACCGGGGTAAAGGTCTACGAGCAGTACTTC. Amino acids: CSALTGVKVYEQYF.

This clonotype was picked up a small number of times. The chain employs TRBV6-2 or TRBV6-3 and TRBJ2-7; no clear D. Germline loops: CDR1 MNHEY, CDR2 SVGEGT. This CDR3 has 16 residues. The V gene lost 7 bases and the J gene lost 1 base, with 20 bases spanning the gap. Here the CDR3 DNA reads TGTGCCAGCAAGACTCTCGGTGCGACCTATTCCTACGAGCAGTACTTC. Translated: CASKTLGATYSYEQYF.

This clonotype was counted many times. The chain has TRBV7-2 and TRBJ2-7, with 8 nucleotides matching TRBD1. Trimming at V came to 2 bases and at J to 0 bases, leaving 3 bases not matched to a gene. Germline assignment: CDR1 SGHTA and CDR2 FQGNSA. This CDR3 is built from 15 residues. CDR3 sequence (DNA): TGTGCCAGCAGCTTAACAGGGGGACTCTCCTACGAGCAGTACTTC. Encoded protein: CASSLTGGLSYEQYF. The whole variable domain, filled in from reference TRBV7-2 and TRBJ2-7, reads GAGVSQSPSNKVTEKGKDVELRCDPISGHTALYWYRQSLGQGLEFLIYFQGNSAPDKSGLPSDRFSAERTGGSVSTLTIQRTQQEDSAVYLCASSLTGGLSYEQYFGPGTRLTVT.

There are a few counts of this clonotype. Germline and junction disagree at one end, which may indicate a read error. The chain carries TRBV9 and TRBJ2-3; tentative D call: TRBD1 (5 bases). Germline V gives CDR1 SGDLS, CDR2 YYNGEE. The CDR3 loop spans 14 amino acids. The CDR3 protein is CASSPHQGTDTQYF. The DNA for the CDR3 is TGTGCCAGCAGCCCTCATCAGGGCACGGATACGCAGTATTTT.

The chain has TRBV2 and TRBJ2-1, with a possible D match to TRBD1 (7 bases). The V end lost 3 bases, the J end lost 5 bases, and 11 bases lay between the germline ends. This CDR3 has 14 amino acids. Germline V lookup: CDR1 SNHLY, CDR2 FYNNEI. This CDR3 reads CASSDPRGDNEQFF. CDR3 nucleotide sequence: TGTGCCAGCAGTGATCCCAGGGGGGACAATGAGCAGTTCTTC.

The chain has TRBV4-2 and TRBJ2-5, with 11 bases that match TRBD2. The V segment lost 0 bases and the J segment 4 bases; nucleotides outside the gene matches: 7. The length of the CDR3 is 17 residues. CDR1 and CDR2 (germline): LGHNA, YNFKEQ. The CDR3 is CASSQDLTSGGGETQYF. DNA of the CDR3: TGTGCCAGCAGCCAAGATCTTACTAGCGGGGGAGGAGAGACCCAGTACTTC.

This clonotype was seen at least ten times. This chain uses TRBV6-2 or TRBV6-3 with TRBJ2-7; D uncertain. This CDR3 has 13 residues. The germline V and J ends were trimmed by 5 bases and 2 bases, with 10 bases remaining between them. Germline V gene sequence: CDR1 MNHEY, CDR2 SVGEGT. CDR3 nucleotide sequence: TGTGCCAGCAGTAAAGACGTAACCTACGAGCAGTACTTC. The encoded protein is CASSKDVTYEQYF.

The V and J genes are TRBV12-3 or TRBV12-4 and TRBJ2-1, with D perhaps TRBD2 (5 bases). V was trimmed by 3 bases and J by 9 bases, leaving 15 bases between them. This CDR3 is 14 amino acids long. CDR3 sequence (DNA): TGTGCCAGCAGTTTTCTTGGGCGGGCCGCTGAGCAGTTCTTC. This gives the protein CASSFLGRAAEQFF.

The chain combines TRBV6-2 or TRBV6-3 with TRBJ2-1; 9 bases line up with TRBD2. V gave up 6 bases and J gave up 5 bases; unmatched junction bases: 5. CDR1 and CDR2 (germline): MNHEY, SVGEGT. The CDR3 extends over 14 amino acids. The CDR3 DNA reads TGTGCCAGCAGGAGCGGGGGGCAAGACAATGAGCAGTTCTTC. Amino acid sequence: CASRSGGQDNEQFF.

This clonotype was counted many times. V is TRBV10-2 and J is TRBJ2-1; TRBD1 matches 7 bases. V gave up 6 bases and J gave up 5 bases; unmatched junction bases: 10. This CDR3 spans 15 amino acids. Germline CDR1 WSHSY, CDR2 SAAADI. Here the CDR3 DNA reads TGCGCCAGCAGAAGAAGGGGGCTAGCCCACAATGAGCAGTTCTTC. This sequence encodes CASRRRGLAHNEQFF.

This clonotype was picked up a small number of times. The chain joins TRBV11-2 to TRBJ2-2; 14 positions agree with TRBD2. CDR3 size: 17 residues. Germline V lookup: CDR1 SGHAT, CDR2 FQNNGV. V lost 4 bases to trimming and J lost 7 bases; unmatched junction nucleotides: 8. As DNA, the CDR3 is TGTGCCAGCAGCTCCCGACTAGCGGGAGGGCCAAACGGGGAGCTGTTTTTT. This translates into CASSSRLAGGPNGELFF.